Shown below are 32 T cell receptor beta chains from a single sample sequenced in a study of breast tumors, draining lymph nodes, adjacent tissues. TCRdb recomputed calls from the multiplex PCR reads with MiXCR, one row per CDR3 protein. The sample lists some 120,000 distinct CDR3 sequences, roughly 21% occurring once. Breast cancer patients provided tissue from their axillary draining lymph nodes. The sequenced sample was axillary lymph node tissue. These receptors were collected from a female donor with breast cancer. Some clones in this sample may be carry-over from other donors' samples.

V is TRBV5-1 and J is TRBJ2-1; a possible D gene is TRBD2 (7 bases). The CDR3 consists of 17 residues. V was trimmed by 3 bases and J by 6 bases, leaving 22 bases between them. The germline V gene has CDR1 SGHRS and CDR2 YFSETQ. The CDR3 DNA is TGCGCCAGCAGCTCGGAGGGAGGGGGGGGTAGCGCCAATGAGCAGTTCTTC. Protein sequence: CASSSEGGGGSANEQFF.

A few counts support this clonotype. V and J are TRBV4-2 and TRBJ2-5; D might be TRBD2 (5 bases). Trimming left V 3 bases short and J 5 bases short, with 22 bases between. The germline gives CDR1 LGHNA, CDR2 YNFKEQ. The CDR3 is 17 amino acids. This CDR3 is CASSHSSLRAVGETQYF. DNA of the CDR3: TGTGCCAGCAGCCATTCCTCCCTGCGAGCGGTCGGGGAGACCCAGTACTTC.

This clonotype was recorded many times. This chain connects TRBV20-1 to TRBJ1-4; possibly TRBD1 for D (5 bases). The germline V and J ends were trimmed by 3 bases and 8 bases, with 19 bases remaining between them. This CDR3 is 15 amino acids long. Per germline, CDR1 DFQATT and CDR2 SNEGSKA (reference sequence). Here the CDR3 DNA reads TGCAGTGCTAGGGACCCGGGGCAGGGCTACGAAAAACTGTTTTTT. Its translation is CSARDPGQGYEKLFF.

The table lists this clonotype with many counts. The V call is TRBV5-1, the J call TRBJ1-6; the D gene is possibly TRBD1 (5 bases). The CDR3 sequence is 19 residues long. V was trimmed by 2 bases and J by 6 bases, leaving 24 bases between them. The germline V gene has CDR1 SGHRS and CDR2 YFSETQ. The CDR3 sequence is CASSFRSGAGRSSNSPLHF. The CDR3 coding sequence is TGCGCCAGCAGCTTCAGATCTGGGGCAGGGAGGAGTTCTAATTCACCCCTCCACTTT.

The rearrangement uses TRBV12-3 or TRBV12-4 and TRBJ1-1; 11 bases match TRBD1. This CDR3 is 14 amino acids long. V dropped 5 bases and J dropped 6; count of bases not matched to a gene: 5. CDR3 sequence: CASSPGQGEPEAFF. The DNA for the CDR3 is TGTGCCAGCAGTCCGGGACAGGGGGAACCTGAAGCTTTCTTT.

Many counts were recorded for this clonotype. The junction differs from germline at one of its ends, possibly a read error. CDR3 sequence: CASSAGQVAPRDF. DNA for the CDR3: TGTGCCAGCAGTGCGGGTCAGGTGGCGCCGAGGGACTTC. The rearrangement links TRBV2 to TRBJ2-5; possible D gene TRBD2, 5 bases. The length of the CDR3 is 13 residues. In germline, CDR1 is SNHLY, CDR2 FYNNEI.

A few counts support this clonotype. The J gene is TRBJ2-2, the V gene TRBV6-5; D ambiguous. The V end was cut by 0 bases, the J end by 6 bases, with 8 bases between. The CDR3 runs to 14 residues. The V gene's germline CDR1 is MNHEY and CDR2 SVGAGI. In nucleotides, the CDR3 is TGTGCCAGCAGTTACTCGAGCTTTGCCGGGGAGCTGTTTTTT. This encodes CASSYSSFAGELFF.

This clonotype was counted many times. The V and J genes are TRBV5-4 and TRBJ2-1, with 7 positions matching TRBD2. CDR1 is SGHNT, CDR2 YYREEE, per germline (reference sequence). With V trimmed by 4 bases and J by 1 base, 8 bases remained unmatched. The CDR3 sequence is 16 residues long. The CDR3 loop is CASSGSSGASYNEQFF. The CDR3 DNA reads as TGTGCCAGCAGCGGATCAAGCGGGGCTTCCTACAATGAGCAGTTCTTC.

The sample holds many counts of this clonotype. The rearrangement uses TRBV5-1 and TRBJ2-7; tentative D call: TRBD1 (6 bases). This CDR3 region has 13 residues. V gave up 1 base and J gave up 4 bases, with 9 bases separating them. CDR1 and CDR2 from the germline V gene are SGHRS and YFSETQ. The CDR3 sequence is CASSLNRAYEQYF. For the CDR3, the DNA is TGCGCCAGCAGCTTGAACAGGGCGTACGAGCAGTACTTC.

Concerning this clonotype itself: A much larger clonotype is one base distant, so this may be a read error. The V call is TRBV19, the J call TRBJ1-5; D might be TRBD1 (5 bases). This CDR3 spans 15 amino acids. V was shortened by 10 bases and J by 6 bases, with 22 bases between the two germline ends. Germline assignment: CDR1 LNHDA and CDR2 SQIVND (reference sequence). The CDR3, as DNA: TGTGCCAATACCCCGGGGATCGGGGCTGGTCAGCCCCAGCATTTT. It specifies CANTPGIGAGQPQHF.

As concerns this clonotype: With a much larger clone just one base away, this may be a read error. V gene TRBV5-6 combines with J gene TRBJ1-3, with a tentative D call TRBD1 (6 bases). Germline loops: CDR1 SGHDT, CDR2 YYEEEE. The CDR3 is made up of 14 amino acids. Trimming removed 5 bases at V and 7 bases at J, with 16 bases between. CDR3 in amino acids: CASSLSRGGNTIYF. The CDR3 bases are TGTGCCAGCAGTCTGAGCAGGGGTGGGAACACCATATATTTT.

This clonotype was detected ten times or more. This chain joins TRBV2 and TRBJ2-1; D unclear. V was trimmed by 3 bases and J by 3 bases, leaving 12 bases between them. Germline values: CDR1 SNHLY, CDR2 FYNNEI. CDR3 length: 15 amino acids. Written as DNA, the CDR3 is TGTGCCAGCAGTGAGGAGCGAGACTTCTACAATGAGCAGTTCTTC. Amino acid sequence: CASSEERDFYNEQFF.

This clonotype has at least ten counts. This chain uses TRBV2 with TRBJ2-3; 12 positions match TRBD2. The CDR3 totals 15 residues. Germline CDR1 and CDR2: SNHLY and FYNNEI. V shed 3 bases and J 6 bases; nucleotides not matched to a gene: 4. CDR3 DNA: TGTGCCAGCAGTGAGCTAGCGGGGGGGCTGGATACGCAGTATTTT. The encoded protein is CASSELAGGLDTQYF. Supplemented by reference TRBV2 and TRBJ2-3, the full variable domain reads EPEVTQTPSHQVTQMGQEVILRCVPISNHLYFYWYRQILGQKVEFLVSFYNNEISEKSEIFDDQFSVERPDGSNFTLKIRSTKLEDSAMYFCASSELAGGLDTQYFGPGTRLTVL.

This clonotype was found many times. J is TRBJ2-7 and V is TRBV9, with 9 bases matching TRBD2. From germline, CDR1 is SGDLS and CDR2 YYNGEE. CDR3 length: 14 amino acids. V was clipped by 0 bases and J by 4 bases; unmatched bases: 2. In DNA, the CDR3 is TGTGCCAGCAGCGTAGCTGCGGGAGGGTACGAGCAGTACTTC. It encodes CASSVAAGGYEQYF.

Many counts were recorded for this clonotype. This chain connects TRBV11-1 to TRBJ2-7, with D unclear. Trimming pared 5 bases from V and 3 bases from J, leaving 17 bases between. The CDR3 covers 15 residues. CDR1 SGHAT and CDR2 FQDESV come from the germline V gene (reference sequence). The DNA for the CDR3 is TGTGCCAGCAGCCGTAATGCCGTCCCTAACTACGAGCAGTACTTC. It codes for CASSRNAVPNYEQYF.

This clonotype was counted between two and nine times. The V and J genes are TRBV27 and TRBJ2-3; D unclear. The germline V gene encodes CDR1 MNHEY and CDR2 SMNVEV (reference sequence). This CDR3 is 14 amino acids long. The V end lost 4 bases, the J end lost 3 bases, and 11 bases lay between the germline ends. The CDR3: CASSSLYTTDTQYF. The CDR3 region has the DNA TGTGCCAGCAGTTCCCTATACACTACAGATACGCAGTATTTT.

Regarding this clonotype: Given a much more abundant clone one base away, this may be a read error. The gene calls are TRBV7-6 and TRBJ1-3, with a weak D call TRBD1 (6 bases). The CDR3 consists of 17 residues. Germline V gene lookup returns CDR1 SGHVS and CDR2 FNYEAQ. In DNA, the CDR3 is TGTGCCAGCGGCTTAGCAGGGCGGGGGCGACTTGGAAACACCATATATTTT. Translated, it gives CASGLAGRGRLGNTIYF.

The chain couples TRBV5-6 to TRBJ2-4; 7 bases fit TRBD1. CDR3 size: 13 residues. V lost 6 bases and J lost 7; bases outside the gene matches: 7. Germline V gives CDR1 SGHDT, CDR2 YYEEEE. The CDR3 reads CASTDRVINIQYF. CDR3 DNA: TGTGCCAGCACAGACAGGGTAATTAACATTCAGTACTTC.

This clonotype was detected only a few times. V gene TRBV11-2 combines with J gene TRBJ1-5; D gene ambiguous. Between the trimmed V and J ends, which lost 1 base and 6 bases, there was a span of 10 bases. This CDR3 region has 14 residues. Germline CDR1 SGHAT, CDR2 FQNNGV. The CDR3 DNA follows: TGTGCCAGCAGCTTAGGAGCCCCGGGTCAGCCCCAGCATTTT. Encoded protein: CASSLGAPGQPQHF. The full variable domain, completed using reference TRBV11-2 and TRBJ1-5, is EAGVAQSPRYKIIEKRQSVAFWCNPISGHATLYWYQQILGQGPKLLIQFQNNGVVDDSQLPKDRFSAERLKGVDSTLKIQPAKLEDSAVYLCASSLGAPGQPQHFGDGTRLSIL.

At least ten counts were recorded for this clonotype. The V call is TRBV2, the J call TRBJ1-2, with 7 nucleotides matching TRBD1. Germline-derived CDR1 and CDR2 are SNHLY and FYNNEI. The CDR3 consists of 13 residues. V shed 10 bases, J shed 0 bases, and the junction held 5 bases outside the gene matches. CDR3 region: CATKTGTNYGYTF. The CDR3 DNA is TGTGCCACCAAGACAGGGACTAACTATGGCTACACCTTC.

For this clonotype: Its ends do not fully match the called genes, so a read error is possible. As DNA, the CDR3 is TGTGCCAGCAGCTCACCGGGAAACACCATATGTTTT. Protein sequence: CASSSPGNTICF. The gene calls are TRBV6-5 and TRBJ1-3; D ambiguous. There are 12 residues in the CDR3. Looked up from germline, CDR1 is MNHEY and CDR2 is SVGAGI.

In regard to this clonotype: This clone may be a read error of a much larger clone one base away. The chain links TRBV27 to TRBJ1-2; no definite D call. Germline assignment: CDR1 MNHEY and CDR2 SMNVEV (reference sequence). The V and J ends lost 5 bases and 4 bases respectively, with 14 bases between them. The CDR3 totals 14 residues. The CDR3 sequence is CASSTRRAGYGYTF. CDR3 nucleotides: TGTGCCAGCAGTACACGACGGGCCGGCTATGGCTACACCTTC.

This clonotype was recorded many times. This chain connects TRBV2 to TRBJ2-7, with 7 bases fitting TRBD2. The germline gives CDR1 SNHLY, CDR2 FYNNEI. This CDR3 has 14 residues. With 4 bases clipped from V and 3 bases from J, the junction kept 6 bases outside the gene matches. Here the CDR3 reads CASSGPLADYEQYF. The CDR3 coding sequence is TGTGCCAGCAGTGGCCCTCTAGCGGACTACGAGCAGTACTTC.

Note on this clonotype: This may be a read error, as it is one base from a much larger clone. The chain links TRBV6-5 to TRBJ1-2, with TRBD1 matching over 7 bases. The CDR3 loop spans 12 amino acids. Germline V gene sequence: CDR1 MNHEY, CDR2 SVGAGI. The CDR3 DNA follows: TGTACCAGCAGGGACAGTAACTATGGCTACACCTTC. It encodes CTSRDSNYGYTF.

In regard to this clonotype: A much larger clone sits a single nucleotide away, making a read error possible. This chain uses TRBV2 with TRBJ2-6, with TRBD1 identical over 9 bases. Trimming took 6 bases from V and 3 from J; bases not matched to a gene: 9. CDR3 length: 17 residues. CDR1 SNHLY and CDR2 FYNNEI come from the germline V gene. The CDR3 is CASSAGQGLVGANVLTF. DNA for the CDR3: TGTGCCAGCAGCGCGGGACAGGGACTGGTTGGGGCCAACGTCCTGACTTTC.

This clonotype has just a few counts. The J gene is TRBJ1-4, the V gene TRBV27; D is possibly TRBD1 (6 bases). Germline-derived CDR1 and CDR2 are MNHEY and SMNVEV (reference sequence). Trimming took 3 bases from V and 7 from J, leaving 15 bases between them. The CDR3 runs to 15 residues. This CDR3 is CASSFQGRVGEKLFF. The CDR3, as DNA: TGTGCCAGCAGTTTCCAGGGGCGGGTCGGTGAAAAACTGTTTTTT.

In this sample, this clonotype turned up many times. The V call is TRBV20-1, the J call TRBJ2-1; TRBD2 agrees at 9 bases. Germline CDR1 and CDR2: DFQATT and SNEGSKA (reference sequence). J lost 3 bases, V lost 5 bases, and 5 bases had no gene match. CDR3 size: 14 residues. The CDR3 is CSAGGRVDYNEQFF. CDR3 DNA sequence: TGCAGTGCTGGCGGGAGGGTCGACTACAATGAGCAGTTCTTC.

To note about this clonotype: This clone may be a read error of a much larger clone one base away. The chain is built from TRBV5-4 and TRBJ1-3, with a possible D match to TRBD1 (5 bases). Germline CDR1 SGHNT, CDR2 YYREEE (reference sequence). The CDR3 extends over 15 amino acids. The CDR3 reads CASSEDTFSGSTIYF. The CDR3 nucleotides read TGTGCCAGCAGCGAGGACACGTTCTCTGGAAGCACCATATATTTT.

Concerning this clonotype itself: Its ends do not fully match the called genes, so a read error is possible. The gene calls are TRBV11-2 and TRBJ2-5; no clear D gene. This CDR3 spans 15 amino acids. CDR1 and CDR2 (germline): SGHAT, FQNNGV. CDR3 in DNA: TGTGCCAGCAGCTTAGTCGGTCTACCTCAAGAGACCCAGCACTTC. Protein: CASSLVGLPQETQHF.

Ten or more counts support this clonotype. V gene TRBV7-2 combines with J gene TRBJ2-1, with D maybe TRBD1 (6 bases). Trimming took 1 base from V and 2 from J, leaving 12 bases between them. Germline V CDR1 and CDR2: SGHTA, FQGNSA. The CDR3 has 16 residues. DNA of the CDR3: TGTGCCAGCAGCTTAGGTCGGGACAAACCCTACAATGAGCAGTTCTTC. This encodes CASSLGRDKPYNEQFF. Looking up the rest from reference TRBV7-2 and TRBJ2-1 gives the full variable domain: GAGVSQSPSNKVTEKGKDVELRCDPISGHTALYWYRQSLGQGLEFLIYFQGNSAPDKSGLPSDRFSAERTGGSVSTLTIQRTQQEDSAVYLCASSLGRDKPYNEQFFGPGTRLTVL.

This clonotype was counted at least ten times. The gene calls are TRBV20-1 and TRBJ1-5, with TRBD1 identical over 11 bases. Germline V gene lookup returns CDR1 DFQATT and CDR2 SNEGSKA (reference sequence). Unmatched junction bases numbered 11, after V lost 3 bases and J lost 4 bases. The CDR3 covers 17 residues. CDR3 sequence: CSARDRGRQPRNQPQHF. Written as DNA, the CDR3 is TGCAGTGCTAGGGACAGGGGGCGCCAACCAAGAAATCAGCCCCAGCATTTT.

Regarding this clonotype: With a much larger clone just one base away, this may be a read error. The chain uses TRBV6-1 and TRBJ2-2, with TRBD2 matching over 7 bases. Germline CDR1 MNHNS, CDR2 SASEGT. The CDR3 contains 15 residues. This CDR3 reads CASQAGPANTVELFF. The CDR3, as DNA: TGTGCCAGCCAAGCGGGGCCCGCGAACACCGTGGAGCTGTTTTTT.